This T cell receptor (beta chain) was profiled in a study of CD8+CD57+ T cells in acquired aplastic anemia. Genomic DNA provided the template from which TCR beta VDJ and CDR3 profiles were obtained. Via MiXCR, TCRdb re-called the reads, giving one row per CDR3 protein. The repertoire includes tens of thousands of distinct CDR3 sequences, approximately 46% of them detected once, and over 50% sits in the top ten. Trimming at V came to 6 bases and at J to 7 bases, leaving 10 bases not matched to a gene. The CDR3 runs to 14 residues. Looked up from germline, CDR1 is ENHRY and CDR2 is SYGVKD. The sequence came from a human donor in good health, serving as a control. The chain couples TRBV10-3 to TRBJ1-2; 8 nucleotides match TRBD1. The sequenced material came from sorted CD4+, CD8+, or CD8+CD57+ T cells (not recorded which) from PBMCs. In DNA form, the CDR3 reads TGTGCCATCAGCGATTACGGGACAGGAGTTGGCTACACCTTC. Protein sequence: CAISDYGTGVGYTF.